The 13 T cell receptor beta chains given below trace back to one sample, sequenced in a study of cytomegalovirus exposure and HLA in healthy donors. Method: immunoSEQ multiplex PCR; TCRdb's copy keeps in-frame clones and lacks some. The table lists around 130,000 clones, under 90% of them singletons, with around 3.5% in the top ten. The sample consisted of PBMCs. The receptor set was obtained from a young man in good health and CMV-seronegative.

CDR3 coding DNA: TGCGCCAGCAGCCCCCGGCCGGGACAGGGGGGCGAGCAGTACTTC. Its translation is CASSPRPGQGGEQYF. V is TRBV5-1 and J is TRBJ2-7; TRBD1 matches at 11 bases. Germline assignment: CDR1 SGHRS and CDR2 YFSETQ. V lost 4 bases, J lost 6 bases, and 9 bases stayed unmatched. The CDR3 sequence is 15 residues long.

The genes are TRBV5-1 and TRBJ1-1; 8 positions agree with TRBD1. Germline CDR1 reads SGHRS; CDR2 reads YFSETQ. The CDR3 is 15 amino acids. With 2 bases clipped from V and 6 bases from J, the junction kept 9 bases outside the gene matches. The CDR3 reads CASSFGGQGLAEAFF. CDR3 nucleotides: TGCGCCAGCAGCTTCGGCGGACAGGGATTGGCTGAAGCTTTCTTT.

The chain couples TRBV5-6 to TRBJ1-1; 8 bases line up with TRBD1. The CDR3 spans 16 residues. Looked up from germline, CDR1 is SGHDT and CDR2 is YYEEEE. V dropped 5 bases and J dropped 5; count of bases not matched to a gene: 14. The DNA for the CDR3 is TGTGCCAGCAGGATTACGGACAGGGCCCTCGGGACTGAAGCTTTCTTT. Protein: CASRITDRALGTEAFF.

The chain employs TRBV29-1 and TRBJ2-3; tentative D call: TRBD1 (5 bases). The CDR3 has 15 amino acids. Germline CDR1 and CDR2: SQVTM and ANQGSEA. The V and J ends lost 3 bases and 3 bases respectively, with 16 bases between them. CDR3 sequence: CSVEKGWGATDTQYF. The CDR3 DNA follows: TGCAGCGTTGAGAAAGGGTGGGGCGCGACAGATACGCAGTATTTT.

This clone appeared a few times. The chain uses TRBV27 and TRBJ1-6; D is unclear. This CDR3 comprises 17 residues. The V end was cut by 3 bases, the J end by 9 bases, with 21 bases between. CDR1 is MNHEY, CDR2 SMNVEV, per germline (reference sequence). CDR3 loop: CASSFLRGEGSASPLHF. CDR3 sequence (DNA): TGTGCCAGCAGTTTCTTACGGGGAGAGGGATCGGCTTCACCCCTCCACTTT.

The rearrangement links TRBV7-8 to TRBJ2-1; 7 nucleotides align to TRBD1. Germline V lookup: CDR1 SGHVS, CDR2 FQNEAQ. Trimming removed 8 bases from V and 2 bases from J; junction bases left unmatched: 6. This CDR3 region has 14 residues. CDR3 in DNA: TGTGCCAGCTCTACAGGGGACCCCTACAATGAGCAGTTCTTC. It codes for CASSTGDPYNEQFF.

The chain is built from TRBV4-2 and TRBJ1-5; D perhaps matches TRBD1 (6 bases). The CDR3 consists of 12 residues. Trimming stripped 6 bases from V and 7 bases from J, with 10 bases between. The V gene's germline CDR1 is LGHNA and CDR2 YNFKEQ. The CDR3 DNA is TGTGCCAGCAGTGAGGGGGAACAGCCCCAGCATTTT. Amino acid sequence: CASSEGEQPQHF.

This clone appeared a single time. CDR3 nucleotides: TGTGCCAGTAGTCACCGGGACAGTAGGGTGGACAATGAGCAGTTCTTC. As protein: CASSHRDSRVDNEQFF. The genes are TRBV19 and TRBJ2-1; 7 bases are a match to TRBD1. V trimming: 5 bases; J trimming: 5 bases; junction bases outside the gene matches: 12. In germline, CDR1 is LNHDA, CDR2 SQIVND (reference sequence). The CDR3 is made up of 16 amino acids. The whole variable domain, filled in from reference TRBV19 and TRBJ2-1, reads DGGITQSPKYLFRKEGQNVTLSCEQNLNHDAMYWYRQDPGQGLRLIYYSQIVNDFQKGDIAEGYSVSREKKESFPLTVTSAQKNPTAFYLCASSHRDSRVDNEQFFGPGTRLTVL.

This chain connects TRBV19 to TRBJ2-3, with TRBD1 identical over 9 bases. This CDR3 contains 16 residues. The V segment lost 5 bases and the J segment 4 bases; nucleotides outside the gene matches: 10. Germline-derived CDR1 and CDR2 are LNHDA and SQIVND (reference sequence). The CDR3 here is CASSLLRDRVADTQYF. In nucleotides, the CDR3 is TGTGCCAGTAGTCTCCTTCGGGACAGGGTTGCAGATACGCAGTATTTT. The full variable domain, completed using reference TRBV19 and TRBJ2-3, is DGGITQSPKYLFRKEGQNVTLSCEQNLNHDAMYWYRQDPGQGLRLIYYSQIVNDFQKGDIAEGYSVSREKKESFPLTVTSAQKNPTAFYLCASSLLRDRVADTQYFGPGTRLTVL.

CDR3 loop: CASSQGQAGETQYF. CDR3 DNA: TGCGCCAGCAGCCAAGGACAGGCCGGGGAGACCCAGTACTTC. The V gene is TRBV4-3, the J gene TRBJ2-5, with a weak D call TRBD1 (6 bases). The CDR3 totals 14 residues. The germline V and J ends were trimmed by 1 base and 5 bases, with 11 bases remaining between them. From germline, CDR1 is LGHNA and CDR2 YSLEER.

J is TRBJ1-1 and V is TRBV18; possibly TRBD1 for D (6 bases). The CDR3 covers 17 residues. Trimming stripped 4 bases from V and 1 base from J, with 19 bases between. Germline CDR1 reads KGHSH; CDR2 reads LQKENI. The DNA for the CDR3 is TGTGCCAGCTCACTGACCGGGACATCAGGAAGGAACACTGAAGCTTTCTTT. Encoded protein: CASSLTGTSGRNTEAFF.

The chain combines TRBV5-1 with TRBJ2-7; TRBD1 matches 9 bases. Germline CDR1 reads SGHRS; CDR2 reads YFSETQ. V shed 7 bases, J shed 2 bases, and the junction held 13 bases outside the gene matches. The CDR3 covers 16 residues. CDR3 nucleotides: TGCGCCAGCGCCCATGGCCGGGACAGGGTAACCTACGAGCAGTACTTC. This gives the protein CASAHGRDRVTYEQYF.

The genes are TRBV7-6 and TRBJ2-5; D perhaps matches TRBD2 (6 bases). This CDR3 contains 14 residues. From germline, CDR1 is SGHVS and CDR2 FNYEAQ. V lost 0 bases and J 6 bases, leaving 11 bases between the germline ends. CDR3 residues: CASSLAGEEKTQYF. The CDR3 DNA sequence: TGTGCCAGCAGCTTAGCAGGGGAGGAAAAGACCCAGTACTTC.